This is a list of T cell receptor beta chains from one sample in a study of OX40 agonist ivuxolimab in advanced cancers. Repertoires were generated with immunoSEQ multiplex PCR, while TCRdb's copy carries only in-frame clones and drops some. The sample includes approximately 61,000 clones, roughly 85% of them seen just once. The sample consisted of CD4+ or CD8+ T cells sorted from blood, taken in a trial of the OX40 agonist ivuxolimab. Every receptor here comes from an adult with an advanced solid tumor such as melanoma, head and neck, liver or kidney cancer. CDR3s include the opening cysteine and the closing phenylalanine or tryptophan. The order of the fields is D gene, V gene, clone size, J gene, CDR3 protein. A D gene is named only where the DNA matches it firmly. Size is stated for part of the rows, as once, few or many counts, or as a class when the clone is expanded.

D gene: -
V gene: TRBV19
clone size: -
J gene: TRBJ1-5
CDR3 protein: CASSMEGQGPQHF

D gene: -
V gene: TRBV7-9
clone size: -
J gene: TRBJ2-5
CDR3 protein: CASSPRSGVQETQYF

D gene: TRBD1
V gene: TRBV29-1
clone size: -
J gene: TRBJ1-5
CDR3 protein: CSVRTGLGNQPQHF

D gene: -
V gene: TRBV16
clone size: -
J gene: TRBJ2-5
CDR3 protein: CASSQSSIGSQETQYF

D gene: -
V gene: TRBV7-9
clone size: -
J gene: TRBJ1-2
CDR3 protein: CASSLERGPNYGYTF

D gene: -
V gene: TRBV10-3
clone size: -
J gene: TRBJ2-7
CDR3 protein: CAISITGYEQYF

D gene: -
V gene: TRBV6-1
clone size: once
J gene: TRBJ1-6
CDR3 protein: CASSEIPQQGWNSPLHF

D gene: -
V gene: TRBV7-2
clone size: -
J gene: TRBJ2-3
CDR3 protein: CASKALGTDTQYF

D gene: TRBD2
V gene: TRBV28
clone size: -
J gene: TRBJ2-1
CDR3 protein: CASSFSRGTSGRAGNEQFF

D gene: TRBD1
V gene: TRBV11-2
clone size: once
J gene: TRBJ1-5
CDR3 protein: CASSPTGDSNQPQHF

D gene: -
V gene: TRBV7-8
clone size: -
J gene: TRBJ2-2
CDR3 protein: CASSLVSANTGELFF

D gene: -
V gene: TRBV19
clone size: -
J gene: TRBJ2-1
CDR3 protein: CASNRERGYNEQFF

D gene: -
V gene: TRBV19
clone size: -
J gene: TRBJ2-1
CDR3 protein: CASSIKGSSYNEQFF

D gene: -
V gene: TRBV5-6
clone size: -
J gene: TRBJ2-4
CDR3 protein: CASSLTLAKNIQYF

D gene: -
V gene: TRBV6-5
clone size: -
J gene: TRBJ1-1
CDR3 protein: CASSYYQGFPTEAFF

D gene: -
V gene: TRBV5-4
clone size: -
J gene: TRBJ1-2
CDR3 protein: CASSLDSLNYGYTF

D gene: TRBD1
V gene: TRBV7-6
clone size: -
J gene: TRBJ2-5
CDR3 protein: CASSLRGLQETQYF

D gene: -
V gene: TRBV14
clone size: -
J gene: TRBJ1-2
CDR3 protein: CASSSKAGDYGYTF

D gene: -
V gene: TRBV6-1
clone size: -
J gene: TRBJ2-7
CDR3 protein: CASEPGSAYEQYF

D gene: -
V gene: TRBV4-3
clone size: -
J gene: TRBJ1-5
CDR3 protein: CASSLGPNNQPQHF

D gene: TRBD2
V gene: TRBV9
clone size: -
J gene: TRBJ2-7
CDR3 protein: CASSPLTGGEQYF

D gene: -
V gene: TRBV2
clone size: few
J gene: TRBJ2-3
CDR3 protein: CASKTGTLTDTQYF

D gene: -
V gene: TRBV7-2
clone size: -
J gene: TRBJ2-7
CDR3 protein: CASSGAGTAYEQYF

D gene: -
V gene: TRBV4-3
clone size: -
J gene: TRBJ2-6
CDR3 protein: CASSQERGSGANVLTF

D gene: -
V gene: TRBV7-2
clone size: -
J gene: TRBJ2-5
CDR3 protein: CASSFLPSRGNQETQYF

D gene: -
V gene: TRBV7-8
clone size: -
J gene: TRBJ2-1
CDR3 protein: CASSLVRRDYYNEQFF

D gene: -
V gene: TRBV7-2
clone size: -
J gene: TRBJ2-5
CDR3 protein: CASSPTVETQYF

D gene: -
V gene: TRBV7-7
clone size: -
J gene: TRBJ2-5
CDR3 protein: CAGPGPIKTQYF

D gene: -
V gene: TRBV6-5
clone size: -
J gene: TRBJ2-6
CDR3 protein: CASSYSRSGANVLTF

D gene: TRBD2
V gene: TRBV6-6
clone size: -
J gene: -
CDR3 protein: CASTLAGRYEQYF

D gene: TRBD1
V gene: TRBV7-6
clone size: -
J gene: TRBJ2-7
CDR3 protein: CASSFPGQGREQYF

D gene: TRBD2
V gene: TRBV7-8
clone size: -
J gene: TRBJ2-7
CDR3 protein: CASSSRRLAAYEQYF

D gene: -
V gene: TRBV7-2
clone size: -
J gene: TRBJ2-7
CDR3 protein: CASSLVRYEQYF

D gene: -
V gene: TRBV30
clone size: few
J gene: TRBJ1-6
CDR3 protein: CAWDAERDSPLHF

D gene: -
V gene: TRBV5-6
clone size: -
J gene: TRBJ2-3
CDR3 protein: CASSYPAPGAISTDTQYF

D gene: TRBD2
V gene: TRBV7-3
clone size: -
J gene: TRBJ2-3
CDR3 protein: CASSLTGGGGTDTQYF

D gene: TRBD1
V gene: TRBV5-6
clone size: -
J gene: TRBJ2-3
CDR3 protein: CASSLPDRGSWDTQYF

D gene: -
V gene: TRBV10-1
clone size: -
J gene: TRBJ2-1
CDR3 protein: CASSARRETNEQFF

D gene: -
V gene: TRBV28
clone size: -
J gene: TRBJ2-7
CDR3 protein: CASSQGGGSYEQYF

D gene: TRBD1
V gene: TRBV7-2
clone size: -
J gene: TRBJ2-7
CDR3 protein: CASRARGSDRGKTYEQYF

D gene: -
V gene: TRBV6-6
clone size: -
J gene: TRBJ1-2
CDR3 protein: CASSVRQDRGYTF

D gene: TRBD1
V gene: TRBV4-3
clone size: -
J gene: TRBJ2-3
CDR3 protein: CASSQGQGALSTQYF

D gene: -
V gene: TRBV7-2
clone size: -
J gene: TRBJ2-7
CDR3 protein: CASSLEVFGGSIYEQYF

D gene: -
V gene: TRBV5-1
clone size: once
J gene: TRBJ2-5
CDR3 protein: CASSLTGSRETQYF

D gene: TRBD2
V gene: TRBV7-2
clone size: -
J gene: TRBJ2-1
CDR3 protein: CASSFTSGRGNDNEQFF